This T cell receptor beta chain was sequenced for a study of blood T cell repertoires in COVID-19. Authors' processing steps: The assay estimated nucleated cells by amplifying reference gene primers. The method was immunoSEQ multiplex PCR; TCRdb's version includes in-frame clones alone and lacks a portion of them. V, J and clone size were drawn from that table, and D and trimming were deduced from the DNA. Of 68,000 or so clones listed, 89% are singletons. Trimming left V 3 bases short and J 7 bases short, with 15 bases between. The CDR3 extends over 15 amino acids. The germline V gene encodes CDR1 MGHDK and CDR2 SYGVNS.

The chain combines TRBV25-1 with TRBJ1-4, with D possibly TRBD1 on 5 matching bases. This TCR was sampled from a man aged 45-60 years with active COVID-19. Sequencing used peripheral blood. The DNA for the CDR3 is TGTGCCAGCAGTGATCGGCGGGGGAGGGGTGAAAAACTGTTTTTT. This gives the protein CASSDRRGRGEKLFF.